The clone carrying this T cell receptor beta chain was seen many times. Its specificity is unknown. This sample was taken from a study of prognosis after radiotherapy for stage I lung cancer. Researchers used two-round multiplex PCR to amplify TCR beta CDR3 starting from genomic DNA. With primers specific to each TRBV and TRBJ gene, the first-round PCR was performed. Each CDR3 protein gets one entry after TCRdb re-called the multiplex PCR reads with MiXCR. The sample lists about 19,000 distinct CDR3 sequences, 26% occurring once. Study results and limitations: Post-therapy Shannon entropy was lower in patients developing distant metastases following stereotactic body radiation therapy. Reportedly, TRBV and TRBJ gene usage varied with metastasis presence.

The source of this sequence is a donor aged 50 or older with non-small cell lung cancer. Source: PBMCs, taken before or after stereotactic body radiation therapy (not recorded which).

This CDR3 reads CASSIAGGTGELFF. The CDR3 bases are TGTGCCAGCAGCATAGCGGGAGGCACCGGGGAGCTGTTTTTT. This sequence joins TRBV11-3 and TRBJ2-2; TRBD2 matches at 10 bases. Germline V lookup: CDR1 SGHNT, CDR2 YENEEA. V lost 5 bases, J lost 4 bases, and 1 base stayed unmatched. CDR3 length equals 14 residues.